The 8 T cell receptor beta chains presented below share a single source sample, sequenced in a study of tissue T cells after allogeneic stem cell transplantation. Generated by immunoSEQ multiplex PCR, the TCRdb table keeps only in-frame clones and is missing some. This table holds 15,000 to 20,000 clones, about three quarters found once. The specimen was spleen. The source of these receptors is a female BALB/c mouse in good health. The strain's MHC haplotype is H2-d.

A few counts support this clone. Germline and genes here are mouse. The read terminates 1 residue before the CDR3 end, so the remaining end is supplied by the germline J gene. The V and J genes are TRBV13-2 and TRBJ2-7; possible D gene TRBD2, 7 bases. V shed 2 bases and J shed 7 bases, with 13 bases lying between them. Germline lookup yields CDR1 NNHNN and CDR2 SYGAGS (reference sequence). The CDR3 sequence is 13 residues long. The sequenced CDR3 bases are TGTGCCAGCGGTGAGCGGGGGGCGCAAGAACAGTAC. Protein product: CASGERGAQEQY. In full, the CDR3 is CASGERGAQEQYF.

Of note for this clone: Gene names refer to mouse genes. The read finishes 1 residue shy of the CDR3 end, and the germline J gene is used to complete it. The V call is TRBV31, the J call TRBJ2-7; possible D gene TRBD1, 6 bases. This CDR3 contains 12 residues. The V end lost 3 bases, the J end lost 3 bases, and 9 bases lay between the germline ends. Germline CDR1 is GKSSPN and CDR2 is SITVG. The CDR3 region is CAWRGGGYEQYF. The sequenced CDR3 bases are TGTGCCTGGAGGGGAGGGGGCTATGAACAGTAC.

Of note for this clone: Mouse gene names apply. CDR3 bases read: TGTGCCAGCAGTATAGTAGGAAGCTCCTATGAACAGTAC. Its protein product is CASSIVGSSYEQY. The full CDR3 reads CASSIVGSSYEQYF. The V gene is TRBV19, the J gene TRBJ2-7, with D unclear. The DNA ends 1 residue before the CDR3 does, and the rest of the CDR3 is filled in from the germline J gene. The germline CDR1 and CDR2 sequences are FNHDT and SITEND (reference sequence). The V gene lost 0 bases and the J gene lost 0 bases, with 7 bases spanning the gap. CDR3 length: 14 amino acids.

In its sample, this clone was seen a few times. Mouse gene names apply. This CDR3 is CASSDGFNERLFF. Incomplete CDR3 DNA: TGTGCCAGCAGTGATGGTTTCAACGAAAGATTATTT. The chain joins TRBV13-3 to TRBJ1-4; D not certain. The CDR3 is cut off 1 residue early in the read; its end comes from the germline J gene. With 0 bases removed from V and 4 bases from J, the gap between germline ends came to 4 bases. CDR1 and CDR2 (germline): NNHDY, SYVADS. The CDR3 covers 13 residues.

Concerning this clone: Gene names and germline match the mouse. Read data end 1 residue before the CDR3 end; the end is taken from the germline J gene. This sequence joins TRBV4 and TRBJ1-1, with unresolved D. Germline V lookup: CDR1 LGHDT, CDR2 YNNKQL (reference sequence). This CDR3 has 12 amino acids. With 4 bases removed from V and 1 base from J, the gap between germline ends came to 4 bases. The CDR3 DNA, read in part, is TGTGCCAGCAGCTTTTTAAACACAGAAGTCTTC. The encoded protein is CASSFLNTEVF. The complete CDR3 protein is CASSFLNTEVFF.

As to this clone: Gene names and germline match the mouse. Read sequence stops 1 residue before the CDR3 end, and the germline J gene provides the missing end. V usage is TRBV20 and J usage is TRBJ2-5; D remains unclear. V was cut by 2 bases and J by 4 bases, with 10 bases left in between. CDR1 GFQATS and CDR2 STVNSAI come from the germline V gene. The CDR3 covers 13 residues. The DNA read from the CDR3 is TGTGGTGCTAGGATGGGTGGAGAAGACACCCAGTAC. This encodes CGARMGGEDTQY. The complete CDR3 reads CGARMGGEDTQYF.

This clone is classed as medium-sized (0.01 to 0.1%). Gene names refer to mouse genes. The read is 1 residue too short to cover the CDR3 end, so that end is filled in from the germline J gene. The chain joins TRBV17 to TRBJ1-4, with 10 positions matching TRBD1. V dropped 6 bases and J dropped 7; count of bases not matched to a gene: 2. Germline V gene data show CDR1 as MNHDT and CDR2 as YYDKIL. The CDR3 runs 13 residues. The CDR3 bases that were read are TGTGCTAGCAGGGACAGGGGGACCGAAAGATTATTT. This gives the protein CASRDRGTERLF. The full-length CDR3 reads as CASRDRGTERLFF.

This clone was counted a few times. Mouse germline and gene names are used. Sequencing ends 1 residue short of the CDR3 end; the germline J gene provides the rest. The rearrangement links TRBV4 to TRBJ2-7; 13 bases agree with TRBD2. The length of the CDR3 is 13 residues. The J segment lost 7 bases and the V segment lost 5 bases, leaving 2 bases of the junction unmatched. CDR1 and CDR2 from the germline V gene are LGHDT and YNNKQL (reference sequence). CDR3 protein: CASSPDWGGEQYF. CDR3 DNA (partial): TGTGCCAGCAGCCCGGACTGGGGGGGCGAACAGTAC.